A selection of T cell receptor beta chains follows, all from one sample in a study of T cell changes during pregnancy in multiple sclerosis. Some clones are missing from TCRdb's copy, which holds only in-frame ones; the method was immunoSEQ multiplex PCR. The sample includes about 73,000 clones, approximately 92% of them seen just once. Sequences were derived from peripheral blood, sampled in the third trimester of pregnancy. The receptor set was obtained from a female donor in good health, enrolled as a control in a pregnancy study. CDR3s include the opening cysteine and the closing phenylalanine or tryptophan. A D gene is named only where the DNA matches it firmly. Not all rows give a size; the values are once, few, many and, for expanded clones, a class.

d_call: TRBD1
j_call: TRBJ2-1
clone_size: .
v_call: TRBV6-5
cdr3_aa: CASSYPAQGEQFF
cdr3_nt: TGTGCCAGCAGTTACCCCGCACAGGGGGAGCAGTTCTTC

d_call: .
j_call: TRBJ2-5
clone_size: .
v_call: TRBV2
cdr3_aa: CASSERLLAQIGETQYF
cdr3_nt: TGTGCCAGCAGTGAAAGGTTGCTAGCGCAAATAGGGGAGACCCAGTACTTC

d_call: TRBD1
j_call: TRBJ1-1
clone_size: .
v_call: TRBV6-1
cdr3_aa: CASSDFGQGVEAFF
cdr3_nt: TGTGCCAGCAGTGACTTTGGACAGGGGGTTGAAGCTTTCTTT

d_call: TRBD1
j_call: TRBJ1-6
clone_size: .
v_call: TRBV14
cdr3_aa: CASSQGTANSPLHF
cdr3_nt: TGTGCCAGCAGCCAGGGGACAGCCAATTCACCCCTCCACTTT

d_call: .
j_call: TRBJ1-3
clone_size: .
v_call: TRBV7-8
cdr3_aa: CASSLYKGGSGNTIYF
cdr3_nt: TGTGCCAGCAGCTTATATAAGGGAGGTTCTGGAAACACCATATATTTT

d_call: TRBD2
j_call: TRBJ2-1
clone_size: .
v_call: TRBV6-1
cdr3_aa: CASNRLAATNNEQFF
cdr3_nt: TGTGCCAGCAATCGACTAGCGGCTACGAACAATGAGCAGTTCTTC

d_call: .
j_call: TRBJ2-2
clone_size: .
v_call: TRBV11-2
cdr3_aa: CASSLSRGTGELFF
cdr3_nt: TGTGCCAGCAGCTTAAGCAGGGGAACCGGGGAGCTGTTTTTT

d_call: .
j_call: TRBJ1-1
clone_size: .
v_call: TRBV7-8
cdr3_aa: CASSLQGNTEAFF
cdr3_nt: TGTGCCAGCAGCTTACAGGGGAACACTGAAGCTTTCTTT

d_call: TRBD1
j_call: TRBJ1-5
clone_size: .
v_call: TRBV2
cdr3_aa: CASQGERNQPQHF
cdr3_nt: TGTGCCAGCCAGGGGGAGCGCAATCAGCCCCAGCATTTT

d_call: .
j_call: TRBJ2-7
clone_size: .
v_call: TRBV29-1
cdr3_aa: CSVDAGEGTTSEQYF
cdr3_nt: TGCAGCGTTGACGCAGGGGAGGGGACTACTAGCGAGCAGTACTTC

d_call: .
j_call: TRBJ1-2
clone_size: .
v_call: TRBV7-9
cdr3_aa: CASSLNSMIVDSDGYTF
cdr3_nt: TGTGCCAGCAGCTTAAATTCTATGATCGTAGACAGCGATGGCTACACCTTC

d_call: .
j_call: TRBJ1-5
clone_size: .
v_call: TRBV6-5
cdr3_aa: CASSRPRSGQPQHF
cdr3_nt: TGTGCCAGCAGCCGACCCCGGTCAGGTCAGCCCCAGCATTTT

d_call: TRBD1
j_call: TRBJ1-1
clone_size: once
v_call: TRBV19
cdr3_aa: CASSIDRLDRGGAFF
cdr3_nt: TGTGCCAGTAGTATAGATCGCCTGGACAGGGGAGGTGCTTTCTTT

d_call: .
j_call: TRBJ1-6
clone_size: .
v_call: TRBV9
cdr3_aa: CASSVGGGQYNSPLHF
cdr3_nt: TGTGCCAGCAGCGTTGGGGGAGGGCAGTATAATTCACCCCTCCACTTT

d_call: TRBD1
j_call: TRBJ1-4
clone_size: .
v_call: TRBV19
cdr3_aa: CASSRYRQGTTNEKLFF
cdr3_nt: TGTGCCAGTTCGAGATACCGACAGGGAACAACTAATGAAAAACTGTTTTTT

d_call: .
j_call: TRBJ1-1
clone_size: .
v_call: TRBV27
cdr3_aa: CASSLGAGALLAFF
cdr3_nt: TGTGCCAGCAGTTTGGGGGCAGGGGCCCTATTGGCTTTCTTT

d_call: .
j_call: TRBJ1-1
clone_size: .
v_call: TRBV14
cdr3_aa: CASSARGSEAFF
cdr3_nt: TGTGCCAGCAGCGCTAGGGGATCTGAAGCTTTCTTT

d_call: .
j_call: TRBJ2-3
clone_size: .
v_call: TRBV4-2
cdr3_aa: CASSQDGQGGSGDTQYF
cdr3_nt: TGTGCCAGCAGCCAAGACGGTCAAGGGGGATCGGGAGATACGCAGTATTTT

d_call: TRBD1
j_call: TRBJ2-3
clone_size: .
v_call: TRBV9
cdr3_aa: CASSETGGGTDTQYF
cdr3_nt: TGTGCCAGCAGCGAGACAGGGGGCGGCACAGATACGCAGTATTTT

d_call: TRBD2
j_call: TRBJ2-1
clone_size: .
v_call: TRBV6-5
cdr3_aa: CASSYWTSGGAEFF
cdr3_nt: TGTGCCAGCAGTTACTGGACTAGCGGGGGGGCGGAGTTCTTC

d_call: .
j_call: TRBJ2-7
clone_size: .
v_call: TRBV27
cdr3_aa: CASSRRGSSYEQYF
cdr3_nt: TGTGCCAGCAGCCGTAGAGGGAGCTCCTACGAGCAGTACTTC

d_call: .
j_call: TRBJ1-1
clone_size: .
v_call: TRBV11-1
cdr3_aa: CASSLSYGQMNTEAFF
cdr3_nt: TGTGCCAGCAGCTTATCTTACGGACAGATGAACACTGAAGCTTTCTTT

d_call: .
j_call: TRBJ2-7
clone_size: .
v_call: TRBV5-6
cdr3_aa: CASSLDGTYEQYF
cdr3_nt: TGTGCCAGCAGCTTGGACGGGACCTACGAGCAGTACTTC

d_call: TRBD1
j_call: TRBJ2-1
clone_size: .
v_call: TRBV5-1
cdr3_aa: CASSSDRGLVRFNNEQFF
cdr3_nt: TGCGCCAGCAGCTCAGACAGGGGTCTCGTCAGATTCAACAATGAGCAGTTCTTC

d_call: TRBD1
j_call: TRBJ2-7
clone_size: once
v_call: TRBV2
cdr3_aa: CASTGTAYEQYF
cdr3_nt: TGTGCCAGCACCGGGACAGCCTACGAGCAGTACTTC

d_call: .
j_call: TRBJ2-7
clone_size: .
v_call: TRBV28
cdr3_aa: CASRDLSGHRNEQYF
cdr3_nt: TGTGCCAGCAGGGACCTTAGCGGCCACAGGAACGAGCAGTACTTC

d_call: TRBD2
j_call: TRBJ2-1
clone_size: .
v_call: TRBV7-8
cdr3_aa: CASSLLLADLYNEQFF
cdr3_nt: TGTGCCAGCAGCTTATTACTAGCGGACCTATACAATGAGCAGTTCTTC

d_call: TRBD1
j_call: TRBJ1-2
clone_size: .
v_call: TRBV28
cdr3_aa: CASSPSGQGTYYGYTF
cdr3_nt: TGTGCCAGCAGTCCGTCGGGACAGGGGACATACTATGGCTACACCTTC